The 9 T cell receptor beta chains listed next were all sequenced from one sample in a study of blood T cell repertoires in COVID-19. The method was immunoSEQ multiplex PCR; TCRdb's version includes in-frame clones alone and lacks a portion of them. The table lists roughly 180,000 clones, roughly four fifths of them singletons, with around 5.2% in the top ten. The sequenced sample consisted of peripheral blood. The receptors shown here come from a woman in her thirties with acute or convalescent COVID-19.

The chain recombines TRBV9 with TRBJ2-5; 12 bases align to TRBD2. The V gene end was trimmed by 3 bases and the J gene end by 2 bases; junction bases not matched to a gene: 8. This CDR3 region has 17 residues. Germline V lookup: CDR1 SGDLS, CDR2 YYNGEE. CDR3 sequence: CASSAQLAGGIQETQYF. The CDR3 region has the DNA TGTGCCAGCAGCGCCCAACTAGCGGGAGGTATACAAGAGACCCAGTACTTC.

V gene TRBV19 combines with J gene TRBJ2-7, with a possible D match to TRBD1 (6 bases). In germline, CDR1 is LNHDA, CDR2 SQIVND (reference sequence). The CDR3 runs to 15 residues. The germline V and J ends were trimmed by 3 bases and 2 bases, with 14 bases remaining between them. The CDR3 DNA reads TGTGCCAGTAGTATTCGGTTCGGACAGACCTACGAGCAGTACTTC. Translation gives CASSIRFGQTYEQYF. The entire variable domain, with the rest obtained from reference TRBV19 and TRBJ2-7, is as follows: DGGITQSPKYLFRKEGQNVTLSCEQNLNHDAMYWYRQDPGQGLRLIYYSQIVNDFQKGDIAEGYSVSREKKESFPLTVTSAQKNPTAFYLCASSIRFGQTYEQYFGPGTRLTVT.

This rearrangement joins TRBV6-5 to TRBJ2-3, with D uncertain. CDR1 and CDR2 from the germline V gene are MNHEY and SVGAGI. This CDR3 contains 12 residues. Trimming removed 6 bases from V and 7 bases from J, with 11 bases in between. As DNA, the CDR3 is TGTGCCAGCAGCGAGAGCCGTTATACGCAGTATTTT. This codes for CASSESRYTQYF.

J is TRBJ1-1 and V is TRBV7-2; D not resolved. The CDR3 is made up of 13 amino acids. CDR1 is SGHTA and CDR2 is FQGNSA in the germline V gene. Trimming removed 1 base from V and 9 bases from J, with 12 bases in between. The CDR3 DNA reads as TGTGCCAGCAGCTTAGATTTCGCGACAAAAGCTTTCTTT. Translation: CASSLDFATKAFF.

The V and J genes are TRBV9 and TRBJ2-1, with D maybe TRBD2 (6 bases). The germline V and J ends were trimmed by 6 bases and 7 bases, with 26 bases remaining between them. This CDR3 comprises 17 residues. The germline gives CDR1 SGDLS, CDR2 YYNGEE. The CDR3 here is CASTPSGSPVPRNEQFF. The CDR3 bases are TGTGCCAGCACTCCCTCCGGGAGCCCCGTGCCCAGGAATGAGCAGTTCTTC.

Notes on this clone: The junction differs from germline at one of its ends, possibly a read error. The rearrangement uses TRBV7-7 and TRBJ2-1, with D unresolved. From germline, CDR1 is SSHAT and CDR2 FNYEAQ (reference sequence). The CDR3 spans 13 residues. In nucleotides, the CDR3 is TGTGCTAGCAGCTTAGCCCTGTTAGATGAGCAGTTCTTC. The encoded protein is CASSLALLDEQFF.

This clone has just one count. The chain is built from TRBV27 and TRBJ1-5; perhaps TRBD1 as D (6 bases). The CDR3 covers 16 residues. V dropped 4 bases and J dropped 2 bases, with 15 bases sitting between them. From germline, CDR1 is MNHEY and CDR2 SMNVEV (reference sequence). This CDR3 is CASSSLQGRGNQPQHF. DNA for the CDR3: TGTGCCAGCAGTTCATTACAGGGACGTGGCAATCAGCCCCAGCATTTT.

The chain couples TRBV27 to TRBJ1-6; 8 bases agree with TRBD1. The CDR3 spans 15 residues. Looked up from germline, CDR1 is MNHEY and CDR2 is SMNVEV (reference sequence). V lost 8 bases, J lost 4 bases, and 7 bases stayed unmatched. The CDR3 loop is CASGRDRSYNSPLHF. As DNA, the CDR3 is TGTGCCAGCGGAAGGGACAGGTCTTATAATTCACCCCTCCACTTT.

DNA for the CDR3: TGTGCCAGCAGCTTTAGGGGTGCCACTAGCACAGATACGCAGTATTTT. Its translation is CASSFRGATSTDTQYF. The chain uses TRBV11-2 and TRBJ2-3, with D possibly TRBD1 on 5 matching bases. The germline CDR1 and CDR2 sequences are SGHAT and FQNNGV. This CDR3 has 16 amino acids. V lost 3 bases and J 0 bases, leaving 13 bases between the germline ends. Full variable domain (remainder filled in from reference TRBV11-2 and TRBJ2-3): EAGVAQSPRYKIIEKRQSVAFWCNPISGHATLYWYQQILGQGPKLLIQFQNNGVVDDSQLPKDRFSAERLKGVDSTLKIQPAKLEDSAVYLCASSFRGATSTDTQYFGPGTRLTVL.